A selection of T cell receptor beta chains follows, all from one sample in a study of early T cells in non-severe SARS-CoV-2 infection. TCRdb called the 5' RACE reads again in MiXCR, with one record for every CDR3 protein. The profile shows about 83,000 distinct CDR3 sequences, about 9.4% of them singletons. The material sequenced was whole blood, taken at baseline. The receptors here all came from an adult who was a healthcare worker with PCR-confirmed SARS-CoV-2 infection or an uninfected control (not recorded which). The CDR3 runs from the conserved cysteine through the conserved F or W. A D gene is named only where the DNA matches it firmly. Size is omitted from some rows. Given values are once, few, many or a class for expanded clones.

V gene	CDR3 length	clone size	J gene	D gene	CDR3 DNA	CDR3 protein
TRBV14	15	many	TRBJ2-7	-	TGTGCCAGCAGCCCCACTGTTGGGGGTAGCTACGAGCAGTACTTC	CASSPTVGGSYEQYF
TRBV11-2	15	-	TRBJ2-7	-	TGTGCCAGCAGCTTAGATCTGCTCCGAGGGTGGGAGCAGTACTTC	CASSLDLLRGWEQYF
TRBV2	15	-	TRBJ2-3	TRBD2	TGTGCCAGCAGTGAAATGACTAGCGGGAGGGGATCGCAGTATTTT	CASSEMTSGRGSQYF
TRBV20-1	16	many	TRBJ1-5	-	TGCAGTGCTAGAGATAGTCGGACGGCTAGCAATCAGCCCCAGCATTTT	CSARDSRTASNQPQHF
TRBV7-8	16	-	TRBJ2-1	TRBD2	TGTGCCAGCAGCCCACCAATGATACTGGCGGGAGATGAGCAGTTCTTC	CASSPPMILAGDEQFF
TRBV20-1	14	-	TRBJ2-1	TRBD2	TGCAGTGCTGGCCCCGCGGGCGGGAGACATGAGCAGTTCTTC	CSAGPAGGRHEQFF
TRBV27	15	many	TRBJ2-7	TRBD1	TGTGCCAGCAGCACCGACGGGACAGGCCTATACGAGCAGTACTTC	CASSTDGTGLYEQYF
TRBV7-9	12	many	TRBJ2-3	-	TGTGCCAGCAGCCGAGCGGGAGATACGCAGTATTTT	CASSRAGDTQYF
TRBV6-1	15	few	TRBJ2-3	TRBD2	TGTGCCAGCAGCGGACTAGCGGGAGGCCCGGGGACGCAGTATTTT	CASSGLAGGPGTQYF
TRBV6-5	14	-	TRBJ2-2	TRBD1	TGTGCCAGCAGTTACGACAGGGTGACCGGGGAGCTGTTTTTT	CASSYDRVTGELFF
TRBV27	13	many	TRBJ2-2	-	TGTGCCAGCAGTTCCGGACGGTTTGGGGAGCTGTTTTTT	CASSSGRFGELFF
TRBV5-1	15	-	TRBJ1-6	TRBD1	TGCGCCAGCAGCCCACAGGACAGGGCGAATTCACCCCTCCACTTT	CASSPQDRANSPLHF
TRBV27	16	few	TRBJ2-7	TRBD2	TGTGCCAGCAGTTTATGGCCCGGACTAGACTCCTACGAGCAGTACTTC	CASSLWPGLDSYEQYF
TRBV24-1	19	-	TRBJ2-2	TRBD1	TGTGCCACCAGTGATCGCACGTCCGGACAGGGCTTATCCACCGGGGAGCTGTTTTTT	CATSDRTSGQGLSTGELFF
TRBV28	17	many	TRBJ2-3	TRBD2	TGTGCCAGCAGAGAGGGTAGCGGGCGTACTAGCACAGATACGCAGTATTTT	CASREGSGRTSTDTQYF
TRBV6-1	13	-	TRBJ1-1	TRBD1	TGTGCCAGCAGTGGATACAGGGGAACTGAAGCTTTCTTT	CASSGYRGTEAFF
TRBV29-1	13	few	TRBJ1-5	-	TGCAGCGTTATGCAGGGGCCCAATCAGCCCCAGCATTTT	CSVMQGPNQPQHF
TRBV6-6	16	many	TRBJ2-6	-	TGTGCCAGCAGTTTTAACCCCAGCTCTGGGGCCAACGTCCTGACTTTC	CASSFNPSSGANVLTF
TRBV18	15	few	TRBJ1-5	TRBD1	TGTGCCAGCTCACCTGGGACAGGGGTTTCTCAGCCCCAGCATTTT	CASSPGTGVSQPQHF
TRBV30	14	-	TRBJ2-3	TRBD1	TGTGCCTGGAGCCAAGGACAGGGCCCAGATACGCAGTATTTT	CAWSQGQGPDTQYF
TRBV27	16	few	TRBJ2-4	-	TGTGCCAGCAGTTTATCCTACCTGGGGGTCAAAAACATTCAGTACTTC	CASSLSYLGVKNIQYF
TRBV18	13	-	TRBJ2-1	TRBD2	TGTGCCAGCTCACCCGGGAGGAACAATGAGCAGTTCTTC	CASSPGRNNEQFF
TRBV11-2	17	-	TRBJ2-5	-	TGTGCCAGCAGCTTAGGGCGGGGCAGGGCACTTTCGGAGACCCAGTACTTC	CASSLGRGRALSETQYF
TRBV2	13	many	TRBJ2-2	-	TGTGCCAGCAGGGTTACGGGGACCGGGGAGCTGTTTTTT	CASRVTGTGELFF
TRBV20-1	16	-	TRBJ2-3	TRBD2	TGCAGTGCTAGAGATAGCGGGAGGGCCCTGGCAGATACGCAGTATTTT	CSARDSGRALADTQYF
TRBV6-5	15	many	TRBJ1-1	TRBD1	TGTGCCAGCAGTTACCTACCGACAGGGATCACTGAAGCTTTCTTT	CASSYLPTGITEAFF
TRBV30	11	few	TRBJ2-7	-	TGTGCCTACAGGGCCCTCTACGAGCAGTACTTC	CAYRALYEQYF
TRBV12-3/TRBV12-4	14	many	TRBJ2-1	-	TGTGCCAGCAGTTTACCTAGTGGGAACAATGAGCAGTTCTTC	CASSLPSGNNEQFF
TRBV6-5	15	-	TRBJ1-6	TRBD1	TGTGCCAGCAGTACCCCCGGGACAGTAAATTCACCCCTCCACTTT	CASSTPGTVNSPLHF
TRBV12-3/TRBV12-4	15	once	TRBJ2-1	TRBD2	TGTGCCAGCAGTTTGGTACTAGCGGGAGCCGCTGAGCAGTTCTTC	CASSLVLAGAAEQFF
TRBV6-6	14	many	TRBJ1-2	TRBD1	TGTGCCAGCAGTTCCCCGACAGGGAACTATGGCTACACCTTC	CASSSPTGNYGYTF
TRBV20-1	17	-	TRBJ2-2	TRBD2	TGCAGTGCTAGAGATCAACGGAGAGCGGGAGGGACCGGGGAGCTGTTTTTT	CSARDQRRAGGTGELFF
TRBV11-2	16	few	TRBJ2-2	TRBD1	TGTGCCAGCAGCTTAGTAGCAGGGGGCCCATCCGGGGAGCTGTTTTTT	CASSLVAGGPSGELFF
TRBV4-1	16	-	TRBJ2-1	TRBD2	TGCGCCAGCAGCCGCCTGACTAGCCGGTCAGGCAATGAGCAGTTCTTC	CASSRLTSRSGNEQFF
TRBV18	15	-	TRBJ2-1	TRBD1	TGTGCCAGCTCATCGGGACAGGGGGCGTACAATGAGCAGTTCTTC	CASSSGQGAYNEQFF
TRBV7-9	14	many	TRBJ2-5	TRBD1	TGTGCCAGCAGCCCCGGGACAGGGGCGGAGACCCAGTACTTC	CASSPGTGAETQYF
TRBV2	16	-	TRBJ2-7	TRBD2	TGTGCCAGCAGTGAAGGGGGAGGGACTAGCTCCTACGAGCAGTACTTC	CASSEGGGTSSYEQYF
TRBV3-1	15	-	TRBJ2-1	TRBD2	TGTGCCACAACAAAGACTAGCGGGAGAAACAATGAGCAGTTCTTC	CATTKTSGRNNEQFF
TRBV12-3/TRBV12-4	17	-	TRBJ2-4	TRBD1	TGTGCCAGCAGTGTAACCCGGGACAGGGGTGGCAAAAACATTCAGTACTTC	CASSVTRDRGGKNIQYF
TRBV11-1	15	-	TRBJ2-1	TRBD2	TGTGCCAGCAGCCTTGGGACTAGTAATGTGAATGAGCAGTTCTTC	CASSLGTSNVNEQFF
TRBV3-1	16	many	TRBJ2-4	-	TGTGCCAGCAGCCAAAATAGAGGAATGGCCAAAAACATTCAGTACTTC	CASSQNRGMAKNIQYF
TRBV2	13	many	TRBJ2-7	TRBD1	TGTGCCAGCGTAGACAGGGGTTGGAACGAGCAGTACTTC	CASVDRGWNEQYF
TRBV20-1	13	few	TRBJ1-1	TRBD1	TGCAGTGCTCCTAAAACAGGGGGGACTGAAGCTTTCTTT	CSAPKTGGTEAFF
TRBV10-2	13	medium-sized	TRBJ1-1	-	TGCGCCAGCAGTGAGTCCCAGGTGGGAGTAGCTTTCTTT	CASSESQVGVAFF
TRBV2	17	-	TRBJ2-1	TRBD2	TGTGCCAGCAGGAGAGGGCTAGCGGGAGTGTCTCGCAATGAGCAGTTCTTC	CASRRGLAGVSRNEQFF